This T cell receptor (beta chain) emerged from a study of OX40 agonist ivuxolimab in advanced cancers. On the study more broadly: The treatment was a fully human IgG2 OX40 agonist, ivuxolimab.

Comments on this clone: Its matching antigen is unknown.

Study conclusions and caveats: The specificity for antigen of the expanded peripheral T cells was not determined. Within 6 weeks, CD4+ and CD8+ blood T cells expanded clonally at 0.1 to 3.0 mg/kg.

Some clones are missing from TCRdb's copy, which holds only in-frame ones; the method was immunoSEQ multiplex PCR. This sample has 30,000 or so clones, with 92% found just once. The clonotype comes from an adult with an advanced solid tumor such as melanoma, head and neck, liver or kidney cancer. The sequenced sample was CD4+ or CD8+ T cells sorted from blood, obtained in a trial of the OX40 agonist ivuxolimab.

CDR3 protein: CASSSTRGNEQFF. DNA of the CDR3: TGTGCCAGCAGCTCAACCCGGGGAAATGAGCAGTTCTTC. The chain uses TRBV13 and TRBJ2-1; the D gene is possibly TRBD2 (5 bases). The CDR3 spans 13 residues. The V end was cut by 4 bases, the J end by 7 bases, with 11 bases between. The germline V gene has CDR1 PRHDT and CDR2 FYEKMQ (reference sequence).